These 15 T cell receptor beta chains came from one sample sequenced in a study of siplizumab effects on memory and regulatory T cells. The protocol was immunoSEQ multiplex PCR, while the TCRdb copy is restricted to in-frame clones and leaves out a portion. The top ten clones hold 15% of a sample with 85,000 to 90,000 clones, over 80% of them seen once. Sequencing was carried out using CD4+ T cells sorted from blood. All receptors derive from a human donor in good health.

The chain is built from TRBV6-5 and TRBJ2-1; TRBD1 matches 9 bases. The junction had 6 bases not matched to a gene; V was cut back by 6 bases and J by 9 bases. Germline-derived CDR1 and CDR2 are MNHEY and SVGAGI. The CDR3 is 13 amino acids. The CDR3 nucleotides read TGTGCCAGCAGCGCAACAGGGGGCGGTGAGCAGTTCTTC. Its protein product is CASSATGGGEQFF.

V is TRBV9 and J is TRBJ1-2; 7 positions match TRBD1. Germline V gives CDR1 SGDLS, CDR2 YYNGEE. The CDR3 contains 13 residues. Trimming took 4 bases from V and 8 from J; bases not matched to a gene: 8. This CDR3 reads CASSPHRGEGYTF. The CDR3 region has the DNA TGTGCCAGCAGCCCCCACAGGGGAGAAGGCTACACCTTC.

The V gene is TRBV7-9, the J gene TRBJ2-5, with TRBD2 identical over 14 bases. This CDR3 comprises 16 residues. CDR1 SEHNR and CDR2 FQNEAQ come from the germline V gene (reference sequence). Losses at the gene ends were 5 bases for V and 5 bases for J; bases not matched to a gene: 7. CDR3 amino acids: CASSKGLAGGTETQYF. CDR3 bases: TGTGCCAGCAGCAAAGGACTAGCGGGAGGTACGGAGACCCAGTACTTC.

The chain carries TRBV7-2 and TRBJ1-5; 9 nucleotides line up with TRBD1. CDR1 and CDR2 (germline): SGHTA, FQGNSA. J gave up 5 bases and V 1 base, and 3 bases lay outside the gene matches. The CDR3 loop spans 15 amino acids. Written as DNA, the CDR3 is TGTGCCAGCAGCTTAGGTGGGGACAGGGATCAGCCCCAGCATTTT. The encoded protein is CASSLGGDRDQPQHF.

In this sample, this clone turned up a few times. The chain combines TRBV14 with TRBJ2-5, with D possibly being TRBD1 (6 bases). Germline CDR1 reads SGHDN; CDR2 reads FVKESK. The CDR3 has 14 amino acids. The ends were cut back, 4 bases at V and 4 bases at J, with 13 bases in the middle. In DNA form, the CDR3 reads TGTGCCAGCAGCCTGACGACAGGACGAGAGACCCAGTACTTC. This codes for CASSLTTGRETQYF.

The chain links TRBV5-1 to TRBJ2-5; 7 bases map to TRBD2. V trimming: 6 bases; J trimming: 3 bases; junction bases outside the gene matches: 2. The CDR3 is made up of 12 amino acids. Germline V gene data show CDR1 as SGHRS and CDR2 as YFSETQ. CDR3 protein: CASMGGKETQYF. In DNA form, the CDR3 reads TGCGCCAGCATGGGGGGGAAAGAGACCCAGTACTTC.

The rearrangement links TRBV5-5 to TRBJ1-2, with a possible D match to TRBD1 (6 bases). The CDR3 totals 14 residues. With 4 bases removed from V and 2 bases from J, the gap between germline ends came to 12 bases. Germline values: CDR1 SGHKS, CDR2 YYEKEE (reference sequence). The CDR3 loop is CASSVTGQNYGYTF. The CDR3 DNA is TGTGCCAGCAGCGTGACAGGTCAGAACTATGGCTACACCTTC.

J is TRBJ2-1 and V is TRBV4-1; D is tentatively TRBD1 or TRBD2 (5 bases each). Germline CDR1 and CDR2: MGHRA and YSYEKL. The CDR3 loop spans 15 amino acids. Trimming took 1 base from V and 15 from J, leaving 22 bases between them. The CDR3 spells CASSQGILDRDRGFF. The CDR3, as DNA: TGCGCCAGCAGCCAAGGGATACTAGACCGGGACCGGGGGTTCTTC.

The chain employs TRBV7-2 and TRBJ2-5, with 12 nucleotides matching TRBD2. The junction had 5 bases not matched to a gene; V was cut back by 2 bases and J by 1 base. The CDR3 is 17 residues long. Germline assignment: CDR1 SGHTA and CDR2 FQGNSA. CDR3 sequence reads: CASSLRLAGAFQETQYF. The CDR3 coding sequence is TGTGCCAGCAGCTTACGACTAGCGGGAGCCTTCCAAGAGACCCAGTACTTC. Using reference TRBV7-2 and TRBJ2-5 for the parts outside the CDR3, the full variable domain is GAGVSQSPSNKVTEKGKDVELRCDPISGHTALYWYRQSLGQGLEFLIYFQGNSAPDKSGLPSDRFSAERTGGSVSTLTIQRTQQEDSAVYLCASSLRLAGAFQETQYFGPGTRLLVL.

The CDR3 loop is CASSLVETQYF. DNA for the CDR3: TGTGCCAGCAGCTTAGTGGAGACCCAGTACTTC. This chain connects TRBV7-2 to TRBJ2-5; D is undetermined. Germline V lookup: CDR1 SGHTA, CDR2 FQGNSA. The CDR3 is 11 residues long. The V end lost 1 base, the J end lost 5 bases, and 2 bases lay between the germline ends.

The chain is built from TRBV2 and TRBJ1-4, with 8 positions matching TRBD1. CDR1 is SNHLY and CDR2 is FYNNEI in the germline V gene. V lost 5 bases, J lost 8 bases, and 4 bases stayed unmatched. CDR3 size: 13 residues. This CDR3 reads CASSSGGAEKLFF. As DNA, the CDR3 is TGTGCCAGCAGTTCAGGGGGCGCGGAAAAACTGTTTTTT.

This clone has a single count. CDR3 sequence: CASSLGTSGYNEQFF. In nucleotides, the CDR3 is TGTGCCAGCAGCCTCGGGACTAGCGGGTACAATGAGCAGTTCTTC. V usage is TRBV11-2 and J usage is TRBJ2-1, with 12 bases identical to TRBD2. The J segment lost 4 bases and the V segment lost 5 bases, leaving 3 bases of the junction unmatched. The CDR3 has 15 amino acids. Germline CDR1 SGHAT, CDR2 FQNNGV.

The CDR3 DNA reads TGTGCCAGCAGCCCTCGACTAGCGGATTTTTACAATGAGCAGTTCTTC. Its protein product is CASSPRLADFYNEQFF. The chain combines TRBV14 with TRBJ2-1, with 9 bases aligning to TRBD2. Germline CDR1 is SGHDN and CDR2 is FVKESK. This CDR3 contains 16 residues. With 4 bases clipped from V and 4 bases from J, the junction kept 8 bases outside the gene matches.

Concerning this clone itself: The germline gene is not matched at one end of the junction; a read error may be the cause. J is TRBJ2-2 and V is TRBV10-3, with a tentative D call TRBD1 (6 bases). This CDR3 contains 11 residues. From germline, CDR1 is ENHRY and CDR2 SYGVKD. CDR3 in DNA: TGTGCAATCAGGGGAACCGGGGAGCTGTTTTTT. It is translated as CAIRGTGELFF.

The V gene is TRBV7-8, the J gene TRBJ1-2; D is undetermined. The CDR3 runs 13 residues. V was shortened by 6 bases and J by 2 bases, with 10 bases between the two germline ends. Germline V lookup: CDR1 SGHVS, CDR2 FQNEAQ. CDR3 in DNA: TGTGCCAGCAGTTTGGAACGGAACTATGGCTACACCTTC. It is translated as CASSLERNYGYTF. The full variable domain, in which reference TRBV7-8 and TRBJ1-2 provide the parts outside the CDR3, is GAGVSQSPRYKVAKRGQDVALRCDPISGHVSLFWYQQALGQGPEFLTYFQNEAQLDKSGLPSDRFFAERPEGSVSTLKIQRTQQEDSAVYLCASSLERNYGYTFGSGTRLTVV.